One and the same sample provided the 10 T cell receptor beta chains below, sequenced in a study of CD8+ T cells in alopecia areata. Following RNA extraction, reverse transcription yielded cDNA that acted as the sequencing template. This table comes from immunoSEQ multiplex PCR, and its TCRdb copy is limited to in-frame clones, with some not included. Among some 170,000 clones listed, about 67% were seen once. Sequencing used CD8+ T cells sorted from blood, obtained at week 0. The receptors derive from a human donor with alopecia areata.

The chain carries TRBV5-6 and TRBJ1-5; 9 bases fit TRBD1. CDR1 is SGHDT, CDR2 YYEEEE, per germline. This CDR3 comprises 15 residues. V lost 1 base and J lost 5; bases outside the gene matches: 4. In DNA form, the CDR3 reads TGTGCCAGCAGCTTGTCCCGGGACAGGGATCAGCCCCAGCATTTT. Translation: CASSLSRDRDQPQHF.

The chain combines TRBV29-1 with TRBJ1-3, with a weak D call TRBD1 (5 bases). CDR3 length: 13 residues. Germline V gene sequence: CDR1 SQVTM, CDR2 ANQGSEA. The V end lost 6 bases, the J end lost 1 base, and 10 bases lay between the germline ends. CDR3 loop: CSVPGTSGNTIYF. The CDR3 bases are TGCAGCGTCCCCGGGACTTCTGGAAACACCATATATTTT. Combining the CDR3 with reference TRBV29-1 and TRBJ1-3 gives the whole variable domain SAVISQKPSRDICQRGTSLTIQCQVDSQVTMMFWYRQQPGQSLTLIATANQGSEATYESGFVIDKFPISRPNLTFSTLTVSNMSPEDSSIYLCSVPGTSGNTIYFGEGSWLTVV.

The chain links TRBV7-9 to TRBJ1-1; D is undetermined. CDR1 and CDR2 from the germline V gene are SEHNR and FQNEAQ (reference sequence). This CDR3 contains 14 residues. Deletions cut 7 bases from V and 5 bases from J, with 17 bases between. CDR3 sequence (DNA): TGTGCCAGCACCTTGATACAACGTGAGACTGAAGCTTTCTTT. Translated, it gives CASTLIQRETEAFF. Looking up the rest from reference TRBV7-9 and TRBJ1-1 gives the full variable domain: DTGVSQNPRHKITKRGQNVTFRCDPISEHNRLYWYRQTLGQGPEFLTYFQNEAQLEKSRLLSDRFSAERPKGSFSTLEIQRTEQGDSAMYLCASTLIQRETEAFFGQGTRLTVV.

The V call is TRBV27, the J call TRBJ2-1, with a tentative D call TRBD2 (5 bases). V was cut by 3 bases and J by 3 bases, with 12 bases left in between. This CDR3 is built from 15 residues. CDR1 MNHEY and CDR2 SMNVEV come from the germline V gene (reference sequence). Written as DNA, the CDR3 is TGTGCCAGCAGTTTTATCGGGGAAAGCTACAATGAGCAGTTCTTC. Translated, it gives CASSFIGESYNEQFF.

V usage is TRBV4-2 and J usage is TRBJ2-5; D is tentatively TRBD1 or TRBD2 (6 bases each). Germline CDR1 is LGHNA and CDR2 is YNFKEQ. V lost 8 bases to trimming and J lost 6 bases, with 19 bases between them. CDR3 size: 14 residues. The CDR3 DNA follows: TGTGCCAGCGCCGCGAAGGGGGAGGTTAAGACCCAGTACTTC. Amino acids: CASAAKGEVKTQYF.

The gene calls are TRBV19 and TRBJ2-5; maybe TRBD2 (5 bases). Germline V gives CDR1 LNHDA, CDR2 SQIVND (reference sequence). The CDR3 contains 15 residues. Trimming took 5 bases from V and 4 from J, leaving 17 bases between them. The CDR3 spells CASSPRNTRGETQYF. The CDR3 DNA follows: TGTGCCAGTAGTCCACGGAATACTAGAGGAGAGACCCAGTACTTC.

The chain is built from TRBV7-3 and TRBJ2-3, with D maybe TRBD2 (6 bases). Between the trimmed V and J ends, which lost 4 bases and 6 bases, there was a span of 11 bases. Germline V lookup: CDR1 SGHTA, CDR2 FQGTGA. The CDR3 runs 13 residues. This chain's CDR3 is CASSSGGADTQYF. The CDR3 nucleotides read TGTGCCAGCAGCTCCGGCGGGGCGGATACGCAGTATTTT.

The chain has TRBV29-1 and TRBJ2-1; 7 nucleotides match TRBD2. J was trimmed by 8 bases and V by 6 bases; bases with no gene match: 7. The CDR3 has 12 amino acids. Germline V gene lookup returns CDR1 SQVTM and CDR2 ANQGSEA. CDR3 loop: CSVPREGYEQFF. The CDR3 nucleotides read TGCAGCGTACCGAGGGAGGGCTATGAGCAGTTCTTC.

The chain is built from TRBV10-2 and TRBJ2-5; D ambiguous. This CDR3 comprises 14 residues. The germline CDR1 and CDR2 sequences are WSHSY and SAAADI. V was shortened by 7 bases and J by 1 base, with 13 bases between the two germline ends. The CDR3 loop reads CASNPDTVQETQYF. DNA of the CDR3: TGCGCCAGCAACCCCGACACAGTCCAAGAGACCCAGTACTTC.

The chain uses TRBV2 and TRBJ1-5, with TRBD1 identical over 8 bases. This CDR3 region has 14 residues. CDR1 is SNHLY and CDR2 is FYNNEI in the germline V gene. Trimming cost V 9 bases and J 4 bases; bases outside gene matches: 8. The CDR3 reads CASSPGQENQPQHF. In DNA, the CDR3 is TGTGCCAGTTCCCCGGGACAGGAGAATCAGCCCCAGCATTTT.